This T cell receptor beta chain was identified in a study of CD8 T cells in Susac syndrome. The V and J ends lost 4 bases and 0 bases respectively, with 14 bases between them. Per the germline V gene, CDR1 is SGHRS and CDR2 is YFSETQ. This CDR3 comprises 15 residues. Random hexamers primed reverse transcription of about 0.45 to 1 ug RNA. It was immunoSEQ multiplex PCR that amplified TCR beta CDR3 across 54 Vbeta and 13 Jbeta. TCRdb processed the immunoSEQ multiplex PCR reads anew with MiXCR; each CDR3 protein has one entry. The sample contains approximately 150,000 distinct CDR3 sequences, over 85% of which appear only once. Peripheral blood CD8+ and CD4+ T cells were profiled by TCR beta sequencing. The multiple sclerosis control cohort comprised treatment-naive individuals presenting with stable or active relapsing-remitting disease. FACS enriched CD8+ TEMRA cells, while bulk CD8+ and CD4+ were negatively isolated.

The TCR was taken from a human donor with multiple sclerosis. The chain uses TRBV5-1 and TRBJ2-7, with D possibly matching TRBD1 (6 bases). Source material: CD4+ T cells from PBMCs. Here the CDR3 DNA reads TGCGCCAGCAGCCAGACAGGCAAAAGCTCCTACGAGCAGTACTTC. Translated: CASSQTGKSSYEQYF.